This T cell receptor beta chain was sequenced in a study of molecular identifiers for immune sequencing clone quantification. The study's findings and limits: In a background of around 970,000 naive cells, spiked Jurkat TCR RNA from one cell was reportedly detectable.

Naive CD8 T cells underwent sorting with the CD8+CD4-CCR7+CD45RA+ definition. The V gene lost 5 bases and the J gene lost 2 bases, with 13 bases spanning the gap. The length of the CDR3 is 14 residues. Per germline, CDR1 SEHNR and CDR2 FQNEAQ (reference sequence). TCRdb fed the PCR reads into MiXCR, producing one record per CDR3 protein. The table has about half a million distinct CDR3 sequences, roughly 24% seen once; the top ten hold around 0.76%. With respect to this clonotype: The antigen is not known.

The sample comprised naive CD8+ T cells from blood, with Jurkat cell RNA spiked in. Indicated subset: FACS-sorted CD8+CD4-CCR7+CD45RA+ naive T cells. This receptor was identified in a human donor in good health. Some libraries in this study had Jurkat cell RNA spiked in. The chain has TRBV7-9 and TRBJ2-7, with TRBD2 as a possible D gene (6 bases). The CDR3 sequence: CASSPSEGPYEQYF. Written as DNA, the CDR3 is TGTGCCAGCAGCCCCTCGGAGGGTCCCTACGAGCAGTACTTC. Supplemented by reference TRBV7-9 and TRBJ2-7, the full variable domain reads DTGVSQNPRHKITKRGQNVTFRCDPISEHNRLYWYRQTLGQGPEFLTYFQNEAQLEKSRLLSDRFSAERPKGSFSTLEIQRTEQGDSAMYLCASSPSEGPYEQYFGPGTRLTVT.